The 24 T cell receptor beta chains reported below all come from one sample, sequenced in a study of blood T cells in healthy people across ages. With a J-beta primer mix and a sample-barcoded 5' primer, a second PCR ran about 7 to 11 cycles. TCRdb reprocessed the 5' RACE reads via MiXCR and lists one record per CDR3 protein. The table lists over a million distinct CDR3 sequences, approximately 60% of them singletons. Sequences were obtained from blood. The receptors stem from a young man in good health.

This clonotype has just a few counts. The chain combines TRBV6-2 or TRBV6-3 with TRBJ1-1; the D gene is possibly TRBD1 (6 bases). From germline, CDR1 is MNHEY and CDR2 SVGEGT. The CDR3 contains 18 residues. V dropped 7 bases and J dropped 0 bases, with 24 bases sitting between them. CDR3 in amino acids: CASTTPWGARGLNTEAFF. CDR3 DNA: TGTGCCAGCACCACCCCATGGGGGGCGCGGGGTCTGAACACTGAAGCTTTCTTT.

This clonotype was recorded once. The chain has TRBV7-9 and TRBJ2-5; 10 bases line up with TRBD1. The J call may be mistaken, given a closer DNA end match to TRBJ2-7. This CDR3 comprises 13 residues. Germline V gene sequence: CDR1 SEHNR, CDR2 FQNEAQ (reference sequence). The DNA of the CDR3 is TGTGCCACCGGGACAGGGGAAGGCTACGAGCAGTACTTC. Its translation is CATGTGEGYEQYF.

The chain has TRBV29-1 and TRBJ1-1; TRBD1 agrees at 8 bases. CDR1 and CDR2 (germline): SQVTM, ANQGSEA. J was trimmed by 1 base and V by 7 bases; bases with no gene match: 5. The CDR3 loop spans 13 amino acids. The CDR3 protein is CSARTGQNTEAFF. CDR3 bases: TGCAGCGCCCGGACAGGGCAGAACACTGAAGCTTTCTTT.

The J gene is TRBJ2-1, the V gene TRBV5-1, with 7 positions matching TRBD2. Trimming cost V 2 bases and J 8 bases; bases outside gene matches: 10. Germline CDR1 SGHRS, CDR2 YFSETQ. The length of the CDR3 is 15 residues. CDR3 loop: CASSFVGLGGDEQFF. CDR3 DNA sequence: TGCGCCAGCAGCTTCGTAGGACTAGGAGGCGATGAGCAGTTCTTC.

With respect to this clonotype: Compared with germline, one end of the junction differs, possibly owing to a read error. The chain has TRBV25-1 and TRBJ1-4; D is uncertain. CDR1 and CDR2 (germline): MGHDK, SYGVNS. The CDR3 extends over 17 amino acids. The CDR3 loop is CASSESRAGATNEKLFF. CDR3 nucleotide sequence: TGTGCCAGTAGTGAATCACGGGCAGGCGCAACTAATGAAAAACTGTTTTTT. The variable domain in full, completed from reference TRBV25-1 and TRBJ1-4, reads EADIYQTPRYLVIGTGKKITLECSQTMGHDKMYWYQQDPGMELHLIHYSYGVNSTEKGDLSSESTVSRIRTEHFPLTLESARPSHTSQYLCASSESRAGATNEKLFFGSGTQLSVL.

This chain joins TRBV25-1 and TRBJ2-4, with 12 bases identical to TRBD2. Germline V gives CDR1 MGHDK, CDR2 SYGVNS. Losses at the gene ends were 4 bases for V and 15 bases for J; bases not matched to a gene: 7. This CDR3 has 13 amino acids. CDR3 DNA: TGTGCCAGCAGTGGTATCCTAGCGGGGGGGCTGTACTTC. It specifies CASSGILAGGLYF.

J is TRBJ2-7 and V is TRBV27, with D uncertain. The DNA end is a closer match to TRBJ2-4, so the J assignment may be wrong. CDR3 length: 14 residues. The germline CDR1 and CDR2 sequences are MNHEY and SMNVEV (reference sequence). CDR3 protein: CASGAGAAKNIQYF. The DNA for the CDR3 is TGTGCCAGCGGTGCAGGTGCGGCCAAAAACATTCAGTACTTC.

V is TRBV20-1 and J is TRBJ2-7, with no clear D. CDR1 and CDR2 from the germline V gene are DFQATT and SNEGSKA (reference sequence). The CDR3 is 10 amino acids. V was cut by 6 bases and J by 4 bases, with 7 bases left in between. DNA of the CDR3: TGCAGTGCCCAGACGTACGAGCAGTACTTC. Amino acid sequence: CSAQTYEQYF.

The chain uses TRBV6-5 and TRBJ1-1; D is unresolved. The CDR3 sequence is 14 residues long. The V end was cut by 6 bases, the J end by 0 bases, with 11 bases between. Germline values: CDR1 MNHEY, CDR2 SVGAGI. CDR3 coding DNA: TGTGCCAGCAGGAGCGAACGGGTGAACACTGAAGCTTTCTTT. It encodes CASRSERVNTEAFF.

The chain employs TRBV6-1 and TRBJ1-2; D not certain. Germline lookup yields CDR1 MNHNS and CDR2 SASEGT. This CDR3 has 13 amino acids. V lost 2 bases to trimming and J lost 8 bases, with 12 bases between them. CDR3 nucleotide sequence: TGTGCCAGCAGTGAAACGGGGTCTCGGGGCTACACCTTC. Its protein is CASSETGSRGYTF.

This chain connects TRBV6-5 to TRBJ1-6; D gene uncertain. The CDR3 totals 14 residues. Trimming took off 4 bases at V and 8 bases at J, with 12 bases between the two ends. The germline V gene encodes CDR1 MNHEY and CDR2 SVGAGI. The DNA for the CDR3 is TGTGCCAGCAGTTTCGACGGTCGGGATTCACCCCTCCACTTT. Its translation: CASSFDGRDSPLHF.

The CDR3 DNA reads as TGTGCCAGCAGTTCACCGCTGACAGGGTCTTTTGGCTACACCTTC. Translated: CASSSPLTGSFGYTF. The chain carries TRBV11-2 and TRBJ1-2; 7 positions agree with TRBD1. This CDR3 is 15 amino acids long. The V segment lost 6 bases and the J segment 7 bases; nucleotides outside the gene matches: 14. Per the germline V gene, CDR1 is SGHAT and CDR2 is FQNNGV.

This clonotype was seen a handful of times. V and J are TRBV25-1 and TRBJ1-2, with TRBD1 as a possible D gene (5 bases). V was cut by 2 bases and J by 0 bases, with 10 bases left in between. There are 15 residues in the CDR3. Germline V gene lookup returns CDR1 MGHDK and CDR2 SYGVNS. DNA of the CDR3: TGTGCCAGCAGTGAAACGGGGGTAGCTAACTATGGCTACACCTTC. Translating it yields CASSETGVANYGYTF.

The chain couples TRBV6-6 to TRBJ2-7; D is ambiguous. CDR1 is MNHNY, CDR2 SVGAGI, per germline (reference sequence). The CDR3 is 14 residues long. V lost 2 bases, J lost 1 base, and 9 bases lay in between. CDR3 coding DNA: TGTGCCAGCAGTTACGCCCAATTATCCTACGAGCAGTACTTC. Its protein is CASSYAQLSYEQYF.

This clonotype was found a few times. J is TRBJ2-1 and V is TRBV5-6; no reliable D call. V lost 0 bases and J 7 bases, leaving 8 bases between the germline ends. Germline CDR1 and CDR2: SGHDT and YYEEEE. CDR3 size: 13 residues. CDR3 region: CASSLGMGNEQFF. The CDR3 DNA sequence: TGTGCCAGCAGCTTGGGTATGGGGAATGAGCAGTTCTTC.

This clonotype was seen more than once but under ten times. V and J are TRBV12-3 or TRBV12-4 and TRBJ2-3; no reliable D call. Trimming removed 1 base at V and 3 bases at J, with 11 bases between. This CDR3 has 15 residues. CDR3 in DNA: TGTGCCAGCAGTTTAGGAACTCCCGGTACAGATACGCAGTATTTT. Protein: CASSLGTPGTDTQYF.

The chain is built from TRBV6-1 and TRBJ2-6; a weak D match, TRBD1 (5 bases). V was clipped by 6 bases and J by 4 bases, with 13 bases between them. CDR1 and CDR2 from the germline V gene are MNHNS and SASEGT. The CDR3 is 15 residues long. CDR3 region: CASSKLGEGANVLTF. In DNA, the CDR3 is TGTGCCAGCAGCAAGTTAGGGGAAGGGGCCAACGTCCTGACTTTC.

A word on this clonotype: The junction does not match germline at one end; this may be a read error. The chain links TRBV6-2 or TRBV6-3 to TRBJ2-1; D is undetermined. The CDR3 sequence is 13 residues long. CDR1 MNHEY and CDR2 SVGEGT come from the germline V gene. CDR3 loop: CASSYRLGNEQFF. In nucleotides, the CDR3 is TGTGCCAGCAGCTACCGACTGGGCAATGAGCAGTTCTTT.

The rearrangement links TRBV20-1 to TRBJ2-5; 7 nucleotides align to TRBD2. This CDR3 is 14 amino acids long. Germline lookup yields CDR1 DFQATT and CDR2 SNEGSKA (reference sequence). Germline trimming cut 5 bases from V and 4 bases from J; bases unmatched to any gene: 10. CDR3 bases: TGCAGTGCTCGGACTAGAGGACGGTCAGAGACCCAGTACTTC. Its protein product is CSARTRGRSETQYF.

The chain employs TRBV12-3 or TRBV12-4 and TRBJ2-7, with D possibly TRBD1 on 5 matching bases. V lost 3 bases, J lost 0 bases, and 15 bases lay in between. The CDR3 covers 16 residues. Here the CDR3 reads CASSFITGPASYEQYF. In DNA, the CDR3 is TGTGCCAGCAGTTTCATCACAGGACCGGCCTCCTACGAGCAGTACTTC.

CDR3 protein: CASKSRTGDTEAFF. CDR3 bases: TGCGCCAGCAAGTCCAGGACAGGGGATACTGAAGCTTTCTTT. This chain connects TRBV5-1 to TRBJ1-1; 9 bases line up with TRBD1. Germline CDR1 reads SGHRS; CDR2 reads YFSETQ. The CDR3 spans 14 residues. The trim removed 6 bases at V and 5 bases at J, leaving 8 bases unmatched.

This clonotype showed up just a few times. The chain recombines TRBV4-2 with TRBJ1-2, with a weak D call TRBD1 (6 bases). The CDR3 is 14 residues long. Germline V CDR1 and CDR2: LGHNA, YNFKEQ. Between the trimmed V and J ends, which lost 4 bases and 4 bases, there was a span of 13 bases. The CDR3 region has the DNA TGTGCCAGCAGCCCTATGGGGGGCTCCTATGGCTACACCTTC. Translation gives CASSPMGGSYGYTF.

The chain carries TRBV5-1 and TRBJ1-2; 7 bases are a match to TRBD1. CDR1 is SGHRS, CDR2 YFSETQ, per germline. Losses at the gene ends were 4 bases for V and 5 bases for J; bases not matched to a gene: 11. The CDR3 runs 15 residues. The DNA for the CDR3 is TGCGCCAGCAGCCTCGTGGCGCCAGGGGGATATGGCTACACCTTC. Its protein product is CASSLVAPGGYGYTF.

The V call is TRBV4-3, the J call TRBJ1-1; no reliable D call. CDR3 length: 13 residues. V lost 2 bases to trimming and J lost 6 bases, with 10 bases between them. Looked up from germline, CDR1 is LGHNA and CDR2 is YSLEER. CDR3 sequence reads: CASSQINSAEAFF. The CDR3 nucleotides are TGCGCCAGCAGCCAAATCAACAGCGCTGAAGCTTTCTTT.